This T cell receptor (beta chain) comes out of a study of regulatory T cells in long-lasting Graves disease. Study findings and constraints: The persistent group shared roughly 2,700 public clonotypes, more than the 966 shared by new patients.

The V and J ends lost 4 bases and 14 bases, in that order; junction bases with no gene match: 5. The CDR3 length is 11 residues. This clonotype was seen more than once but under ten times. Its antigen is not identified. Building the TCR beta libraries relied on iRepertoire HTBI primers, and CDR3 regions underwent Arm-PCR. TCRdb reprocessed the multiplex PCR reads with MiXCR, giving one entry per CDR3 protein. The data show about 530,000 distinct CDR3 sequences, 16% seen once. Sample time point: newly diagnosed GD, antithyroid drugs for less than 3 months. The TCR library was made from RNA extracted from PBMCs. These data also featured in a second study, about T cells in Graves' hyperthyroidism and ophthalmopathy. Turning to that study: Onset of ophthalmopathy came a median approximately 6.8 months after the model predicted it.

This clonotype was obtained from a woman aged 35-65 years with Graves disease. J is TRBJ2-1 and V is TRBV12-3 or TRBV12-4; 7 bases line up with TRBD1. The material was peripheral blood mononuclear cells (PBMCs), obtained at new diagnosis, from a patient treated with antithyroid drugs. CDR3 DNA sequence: TGTGCCAGCAGTTCGACAGGGCAGGAGTTCTTC. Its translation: CASSSTGQEFF.